This T cell receptor (beta chain) was retrieved from a study of Ad26.COV2.S vaccination and SARS-CoV-2 variants. The CDR3 extends over 16 amino acids. Per the germline V gene, CDR1 is SGHAT and CDR2 is FQNNGV. V lost 5 bases to trimming and J lost 2 bases; unmatched junction nucleotides: 7. The treatment was: over 15 received Ad26.COV2.S at low or high dose, single or two shots; roughly 5 received placebo; per-sample allocation not given. Each sample was drawn 63 days after the first injection (of vaccine or placebo). An Ad26 vector was used to express Wuhan-strain SARS-CoV-2 spike as the vaccine. Produced via immunoSEQ multiplex PCR; TCRdb's table is partial and in-frame only. Among some 290,000 clones listed, around 83% were seen once.

The origin of this receptor is a person between 18 and 65 years old who received the Ad26.COV2.S COVID-19 vaccine or a placebo. The rearrangement uses TRBV11-2 and TRBJ2-2; TRBD1 agrees at 8 bases. The sample in question was peripheral blood, obtained in a trial of Ad26.COV2.S vaccine versus placebo. The CDR3 DNA reads TGTGCCAGCAGCCGCCACAGGGGGTCTAACACCGGGGAGCTGTTTTTT. It encodes CASSRHRGSNTGELFF.